Presented here are 13 T cell receptor beta chains from one specimen sequenced in a study of T cell responses to AZD1222 COVID-19 vaccine. Here immunoSEQ multiplex PCR was the method, and the copy in TCRdb shows in-frame clones only, minus some. Here the sample spans tens of thousands of clones, around 82% being singletons. Source: peripheral blood, taken 28 days after the second AZD1222 dose. The receptor set was obtained from an adult who received the AZD1222 COVID-19 vaccine.

V gene TRBV6-2 or TRBV6-3 combines with J gene TRBJ1-5, with unresolved D. CDR3 size: 11 residues. V lost 6 bases to trimming and J lost 7 bases, with 7 bases between them. Germline-derived CDR1 and CDR2 are MNHEY and SVGEGT. CDR3 sequence reads: CASSNGQPQHF. The CDR3 region has the DNA TGTGCCAGCAGCAATGGACAGCCCCAGCATTTT.

V gene TRBV24-1 combines with J gene TRBJ2-7; no clear D. Trimming shortened V by 2 bases and J by 3 bases, and 10 bases separated the two germline ends. The CDR3 is made up of 14 amino acids. Germline loops: CDR1 KGHDR, CDR2 SFDVKD. This CDR3 is CATSDSSALYEQYF. The CDR3 coding sequence is TGTGCCACCAGTGATTCGTCAGCACTCTACGAGCAGTACTTC.

The CDR3 loop reads CASSSDPDYEQYF. DNA of the CDR3: TGTGCCAGCAGCTCCGACCCGGACTACGAGCAGTACTTC. The V call is TRBV7-9, the J call TRBJ2-7; D not resolved. Germline V gene data show CDR1 as SEHNR and CDR2 as FQNEAQ (reference sequence). The CDR3 sequence is 13 residues long. V lost 4 bases to trimming and J lost 3 bases, with 10 bases between them.

The chain is built from TRBV5-1 and TRBJ2-2; D perhaps matches TRBD1 (5 bases). CDR1 and CDR2 (germline): SGHRS, YFSETQ. Trimming pared 4 bases from V and 1 base from J, leaving 14 bases between. This CDR3 is 16 amino acids long. CDR3 region: CASSPGSPMNTGELFF. DNA for the CDR3: TGCGCCAGCAGCCCAGGGTCTCCTATGAACACCGGGGAGCTGTTTTTT.

The rearrangement uses TRBV18 and TRBJ2-5, with 7 bases fitting TRBD1. Per the germline V gene, CDR1 is KGHSH and CDR2 is LQKENI. Trimming took 1 base from V and 4 from J; bases not matched to a gene: 9. This CDR3 region has 16 residues. The CDR3 loop reads CASSPQPGGLGETQYF. The CDR3 DNA sequence: TGTGCCAGCTCACCACAACCAGGGGGATTAGGAGAGACCCAGTACTTC.

This clone appeared once. V and J are TRBV5-4 and TRBJ2-7; D is tentatively TRBD1 or TRBD2 (5 bases each). Looked up from germline, CDR1 is SGHNT and CDR2 is YYREEE (reference sequence). Between the trimmed V and J ends, which lost 4 bases and 6 bases, there was a span of 14 bases. The CDR3 runs 13 residues. The CDR3 loop reads CASSTGAELEQYF. CDR3 DNA: TGTGCCAGCAGCACCGGGGCGGAGCTCGAGCAGTACTTC.

The J gene is TRBJ2-2, the V gene TRBV30; TRBD2 agrees at 10 bases. The length of the CDR3 is 15 residues. With 5 bases clipped from V and 3 bases from J, the junction kept 6 bases outside the gene matches. Germline V gene sequence: CDR1 GTSNPN, CDR2 SVGIG (reference sequence). The CDR3 DNA reads TGTGCCTGGCGAGCGGGAGGGCCGGACACCGGGGAGCTGTTTTTT. Translating gives CAWRAGGPDTGELFF.

A few counts support this clone. The CDR3: CASSLAGGVIYEQYF. The CDR3 DNA reads TGTGCCAGCAGTTTAGCGGGAGGCGTTATCTACGAGCAGTACTTC. The chain combines TRBV28 with TRBJ2-7; 8 positions match TRBD2. The germline CDR1 and CDR2 sequences are MDHEN and SYDVKM. The CDR3 length is 15 residues. After removal of 2 bases from V and 3 bases from J, the junction contained 6 bases not matched to a gene.

The chain links TRBV28 to TRBJ1-5; a weak D match, TRBD1 (5 bases). Germline V gene lookup returns CDR1 MDHEN and CDR2 SYDVKM. V was pared by 3 bases and J by 6 bases, with 12 bases between. The CDR3 is 14 residues long. In DNA form, the CDR3 reads TGTGCCAGCAGTTTGTCCAGGGTAGGTCAGCCCCAGCATTTT. Translating it yields CASSLSRVGQPQHF.

The V and J genes are TRBV2 and TRBJ2-7; the D is unclear. The CDR3 is 16 residues long. The V gene's germline CDR1 is SNHLY and CDR2 FYNNEI. Trimming removed 1 base at V and 5 bases at J, with 18 bases between. The CDR3 bases are TGTGCCAGCAGTGAAGGGGTGGGATCCGCCACCGACGAGCAGTACTTC. It encodes CASSEGVGSATDEQYF.

The V gene is TRBV28, the J gene TRBJ1-5; TRBD1 aligns across 9 bases. The V and J ends lost 6 bases and 3 bases, in that order; junction bases with no gene match: 3. Germline V gene lookup returns CDR1 MDHEN and CDR2 SYDVKM. This CDR3 spans 14 amino acids. The CDR3, as DNA: TGTGCCAGCAGGGGGACAGGGCCCAATCAGCCCCAGCATTTT. This encodes CASRGTGPNQPQHF.

The chain employs TRBV30 and TRBJ2-7, with D perhaps assigned TRBD1 or TRBD2 (7 bases each). The CDR3 is made up of 15 amino acids. V was pared by 3 bases and J by 6 bases, with 21 bases between. Germline CDR1 GTSNPN, CDR2 SVGIG (reference sequence). As DNA, the CDR3 is TGTGCCTGGAGCCCCGGGTTCTCCAGGGGGGGCGAGCAGTACTTC. Protein: CAWSPGFSRGGEQYF.

The chain is built from TRBV12-3 or TRBV12-4 and TRBJ2-1; D is uncertain. This CDR3 has 12 residues. V was cut by 2 bases and J by 8 bases, with 7 bases left in between. CDR3 bases: TGTGCCAGCAGTTTAAATGGGGATGAGCAGTTCTTC. It translates to CASSLNGDEQFF.